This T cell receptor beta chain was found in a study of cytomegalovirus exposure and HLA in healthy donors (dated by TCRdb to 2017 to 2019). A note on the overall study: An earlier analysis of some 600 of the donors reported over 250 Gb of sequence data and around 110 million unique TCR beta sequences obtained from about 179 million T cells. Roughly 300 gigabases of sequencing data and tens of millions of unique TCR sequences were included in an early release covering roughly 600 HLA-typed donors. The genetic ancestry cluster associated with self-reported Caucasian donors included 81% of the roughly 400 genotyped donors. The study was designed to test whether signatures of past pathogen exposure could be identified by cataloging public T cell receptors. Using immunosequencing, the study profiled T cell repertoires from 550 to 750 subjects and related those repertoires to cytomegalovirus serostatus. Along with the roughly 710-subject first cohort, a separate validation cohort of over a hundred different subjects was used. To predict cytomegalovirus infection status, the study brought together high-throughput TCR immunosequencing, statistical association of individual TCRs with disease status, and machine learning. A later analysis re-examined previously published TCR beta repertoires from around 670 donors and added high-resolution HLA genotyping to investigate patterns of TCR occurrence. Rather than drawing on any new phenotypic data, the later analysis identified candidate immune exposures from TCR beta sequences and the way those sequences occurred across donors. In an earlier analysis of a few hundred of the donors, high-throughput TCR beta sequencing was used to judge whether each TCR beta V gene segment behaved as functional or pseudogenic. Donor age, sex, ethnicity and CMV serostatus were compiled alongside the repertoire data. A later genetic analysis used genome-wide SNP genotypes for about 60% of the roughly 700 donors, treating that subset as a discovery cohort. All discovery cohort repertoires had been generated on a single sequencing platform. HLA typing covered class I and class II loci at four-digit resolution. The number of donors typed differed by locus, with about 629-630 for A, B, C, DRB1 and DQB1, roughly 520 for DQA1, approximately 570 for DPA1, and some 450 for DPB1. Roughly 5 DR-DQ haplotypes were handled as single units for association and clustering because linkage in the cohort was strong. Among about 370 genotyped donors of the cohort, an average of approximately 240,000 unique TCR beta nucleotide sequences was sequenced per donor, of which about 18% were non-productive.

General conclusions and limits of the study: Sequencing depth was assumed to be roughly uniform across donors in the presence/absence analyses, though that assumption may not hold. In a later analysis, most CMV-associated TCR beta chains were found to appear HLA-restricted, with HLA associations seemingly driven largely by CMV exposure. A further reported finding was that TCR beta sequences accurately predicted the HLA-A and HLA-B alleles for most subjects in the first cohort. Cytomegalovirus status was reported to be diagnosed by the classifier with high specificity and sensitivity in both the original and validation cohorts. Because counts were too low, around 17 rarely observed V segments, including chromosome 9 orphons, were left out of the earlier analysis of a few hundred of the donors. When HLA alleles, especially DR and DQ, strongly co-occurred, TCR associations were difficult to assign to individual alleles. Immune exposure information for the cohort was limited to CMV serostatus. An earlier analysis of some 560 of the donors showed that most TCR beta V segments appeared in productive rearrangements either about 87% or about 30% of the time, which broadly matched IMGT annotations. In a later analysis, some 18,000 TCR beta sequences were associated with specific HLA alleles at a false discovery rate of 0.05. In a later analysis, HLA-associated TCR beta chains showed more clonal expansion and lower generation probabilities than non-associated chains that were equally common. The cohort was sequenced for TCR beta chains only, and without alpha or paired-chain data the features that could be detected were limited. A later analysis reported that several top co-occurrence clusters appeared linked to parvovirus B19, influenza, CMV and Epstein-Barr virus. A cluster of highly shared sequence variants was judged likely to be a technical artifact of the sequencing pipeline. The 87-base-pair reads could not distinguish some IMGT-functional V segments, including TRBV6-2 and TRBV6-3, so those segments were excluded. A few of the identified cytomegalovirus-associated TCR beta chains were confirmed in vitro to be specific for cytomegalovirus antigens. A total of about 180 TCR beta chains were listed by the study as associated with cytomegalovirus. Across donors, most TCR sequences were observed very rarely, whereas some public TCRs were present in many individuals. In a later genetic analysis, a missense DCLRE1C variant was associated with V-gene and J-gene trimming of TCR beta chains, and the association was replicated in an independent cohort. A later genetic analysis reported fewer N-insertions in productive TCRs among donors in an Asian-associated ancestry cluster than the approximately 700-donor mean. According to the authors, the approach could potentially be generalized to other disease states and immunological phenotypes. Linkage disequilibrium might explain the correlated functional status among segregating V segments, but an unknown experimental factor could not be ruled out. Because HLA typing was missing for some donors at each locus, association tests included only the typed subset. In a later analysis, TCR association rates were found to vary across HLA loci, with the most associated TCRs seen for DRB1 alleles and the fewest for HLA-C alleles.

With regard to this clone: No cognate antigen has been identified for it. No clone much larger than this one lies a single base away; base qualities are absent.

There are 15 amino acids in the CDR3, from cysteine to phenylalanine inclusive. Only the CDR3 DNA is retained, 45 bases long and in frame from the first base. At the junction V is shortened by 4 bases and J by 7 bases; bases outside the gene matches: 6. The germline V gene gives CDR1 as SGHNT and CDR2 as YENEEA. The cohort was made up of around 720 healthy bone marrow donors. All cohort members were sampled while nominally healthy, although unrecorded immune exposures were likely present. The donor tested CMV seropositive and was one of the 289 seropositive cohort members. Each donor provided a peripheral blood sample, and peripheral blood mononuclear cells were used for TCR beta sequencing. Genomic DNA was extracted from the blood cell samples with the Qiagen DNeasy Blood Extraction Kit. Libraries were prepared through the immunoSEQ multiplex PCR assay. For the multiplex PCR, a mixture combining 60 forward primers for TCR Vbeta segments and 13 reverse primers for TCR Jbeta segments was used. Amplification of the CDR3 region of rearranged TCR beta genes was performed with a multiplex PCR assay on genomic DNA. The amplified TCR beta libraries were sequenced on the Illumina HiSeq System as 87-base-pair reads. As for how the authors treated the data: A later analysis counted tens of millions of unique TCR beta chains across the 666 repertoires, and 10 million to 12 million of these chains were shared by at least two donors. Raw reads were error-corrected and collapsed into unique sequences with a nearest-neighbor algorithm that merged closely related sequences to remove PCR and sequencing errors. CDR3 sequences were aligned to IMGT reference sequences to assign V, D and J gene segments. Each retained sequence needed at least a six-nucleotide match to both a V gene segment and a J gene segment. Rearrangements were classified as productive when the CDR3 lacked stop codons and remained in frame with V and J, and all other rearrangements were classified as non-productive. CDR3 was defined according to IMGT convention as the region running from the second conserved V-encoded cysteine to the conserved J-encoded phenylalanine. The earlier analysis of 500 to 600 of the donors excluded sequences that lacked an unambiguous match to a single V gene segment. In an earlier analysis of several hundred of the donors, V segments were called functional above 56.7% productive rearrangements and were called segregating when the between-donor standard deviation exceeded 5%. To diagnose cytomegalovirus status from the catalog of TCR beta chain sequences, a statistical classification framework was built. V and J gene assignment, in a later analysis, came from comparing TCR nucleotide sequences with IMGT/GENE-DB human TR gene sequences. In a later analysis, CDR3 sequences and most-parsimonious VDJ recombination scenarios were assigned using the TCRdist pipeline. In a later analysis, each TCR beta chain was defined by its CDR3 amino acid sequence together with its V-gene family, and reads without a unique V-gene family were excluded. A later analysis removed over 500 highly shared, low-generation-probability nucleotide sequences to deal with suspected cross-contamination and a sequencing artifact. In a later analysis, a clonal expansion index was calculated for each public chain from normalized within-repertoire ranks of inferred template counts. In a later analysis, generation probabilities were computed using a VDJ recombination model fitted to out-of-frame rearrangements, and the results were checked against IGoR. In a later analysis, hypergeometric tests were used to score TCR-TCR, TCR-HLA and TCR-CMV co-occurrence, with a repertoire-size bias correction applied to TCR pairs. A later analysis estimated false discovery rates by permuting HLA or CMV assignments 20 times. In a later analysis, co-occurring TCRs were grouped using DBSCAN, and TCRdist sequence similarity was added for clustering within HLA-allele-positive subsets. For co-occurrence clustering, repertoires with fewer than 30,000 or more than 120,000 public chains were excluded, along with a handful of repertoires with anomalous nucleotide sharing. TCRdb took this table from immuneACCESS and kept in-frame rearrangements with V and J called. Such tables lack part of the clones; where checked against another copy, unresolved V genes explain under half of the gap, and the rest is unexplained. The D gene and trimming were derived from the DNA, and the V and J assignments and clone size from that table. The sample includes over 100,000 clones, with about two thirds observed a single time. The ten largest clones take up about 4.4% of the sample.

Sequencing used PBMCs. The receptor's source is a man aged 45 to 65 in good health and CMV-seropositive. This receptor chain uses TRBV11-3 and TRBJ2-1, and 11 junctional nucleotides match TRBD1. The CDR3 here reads CASSSGQGANNEQFF. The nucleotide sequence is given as TGTGCCAGCAGCTCAGGACAGGGGGCGAATAATGAGCAGTTCTTC.